This T cell receptor beta chain was sequenced for a study of blood T cells in healthy people across ages. Study observations and caveats: CMV infection status of these donors was not known.

The CDR3 is 14 residues long. Trimming removed 4 bases at V and 3 bases at J, with 13 bases between. PCR was performed a second time for roughly 7 to 12 cycles using a sample-barcoded 5' primer and a J-beta primer mix. Tagging of each cDNA molecule was performed by a template-switch adaptor with 12 random nucleotides. Individual samples furnished no less than 2.5 million CDR3-containing paired-end reads apiece. TCRdb called the 5' RACE reads again in MiXCR, with one record for every CDR3 protein. The profile shows over 1,500,000 distinct CDR3 sequences, around 42% of them singletons. As concerns this clonotype: The antigen remains unidentified.

The rearrangement uses TRBV12-3 or TRBV12-4 and TRBJ2-7, with D perhaps TRBD2 (5 bases). The sequence came from a human donor in good health. The source material was blood. This CDR3 reads CASSSQAGYYEQYF. The DNA for the CDR3 is TGTGCCAGCAGTTCCCAGGCGGGCTACTACGAGCAGTACTTC.